Listed below are T cell receptor beta chains from one sample, sequenced in a study of blood T cell repertoires in COVID-19. Generated by immunoSEQ multiplex PCR, the TCRdb table keeps only in-frame clones and is missing some. The sample has about 230,000 clones; over 75% are singletons. The sequenced sample was peripheral blood. The receptors were sampled from a man aged 50 to 59 with COVID-19, enrolled during active disease. Each CDR3 is given with its conserved first and last residue. The order of the fields is V gene, clone size, J gene, D gene, CDR3 protein, CDR3 DNA. The D gene is left open where the match is weak. Clone size, where shown, is once, few, many, or a class for clones that have expanded.

>TRBV13|NA|TRBJ2-7|TRBD2
CASSPGRVPWREQYF
TGTGCCAGCAGCCCGGGGAGGGTACCCTGGCGGGAGCAGTACTTC
>TRBV6-4|NA|TRBJ2-3|NA
CASSLNSGTSTDTQYF
TGTGCCAGCAGCCTAAATAGCGGAACTAGCACAGATACGCAGTATTTT
>TRBV5-6|NA|TRBJ1-1|TRBD1
CASSLGQGNLAFF
TGTGCCAGCAGCTTGGGACAGGGGAACCTCGCTTTCTTT
>TRBV3-1/TRBV3-2|NA|TRBJ2-7|NA
CASSQQGHEQYF
TGTGCCAGCAGCCAACAGGGCCACGAGCAGTACTTC
>TRBV5-1|NA|TRBJ2-3|TRBD2
CASSLLAGGPDTQYF
TGCGCCAGCAGCTTACTAGCGGGGGGGCCAGATACGCAGTATTTT
>TRBV5-5|once|TRBJ2-1|TRBD2
CASSFTSGSYNEQFF
TGTGCCAGCAGCTTCACTAGCGGATCCTACAATGAGCAGTTCTTC
>TRBV5-5|NA|TRBJ1-1|TRBD1
CASSLGTGGILSTEAFF
TGTGCCAGCAGCTTGGGGACAGGGGGTATTTTGTCGACTGAAGCTTTCTTT
>TRBV11-3|NA|TRBJ2-1|TRBD1
CASSLGQGAQFF
TGTGCCAGCAGCTTAGGACAGGGGGCGCAGTTCTTC
>TRBV3-1/TRBV3-2|few|TRBJ2-1|TRBD1
CASSPIGGDYNEQFF
TGTGCCAGCAGCCCGATAGGGGGCGACTACAATGAGCAGTTCTTC
>TRBV6-1|NA|TRBJ2-5|TRBD2
CASSESWGGGRETQYF
TGTGCCAGCAGTGAAAGTTGGGGCGGGGGGCGAGAGACCCAGTACTTC
>TRBV7-2|NA|TRBJ2-1|TRBD2
CASSSPGLAGEQFF
TGTGCCAGCAGCTCGCCGGGACTAGCGGGAGAGCAGTTCTTC